Given below is one T cell receptor beta chain in context. The antigen is undetermined. This table comes from immunoSEQ multiplex PCR, and its TCRdb copy is limited to in-frame clones, with some not included. The profile shows around 1,900,000 clones, 93% of them singletons. V shed 5 bases and J shed 5 bases, with 18 bases lying between them. The CDR3 is made up of 15 amino acids. Per the germline V gene, CDR1 is SEHNR and CDR2 is FQNEAQ (reference sequence). This sample stems from a study of shared clonotypes between healthy human individuals. Study-wide results and caveats: Larger estimated richness was generally seen in naive subsets than in memory subsets. Generation probability values for non-shared clonotypes were lower than those for clonotypes shared by all four donors. It was expected that sequencing depth would affect clonotype sharing among donors.

Naive CD8 cells were CD45RO-negative, positively selected for CCR7, excluding terminally differentiated effector memory CD45RA+ cells. The donors were adults (healthy and HIV-negative) with no recent acute infections or vaccinations. The receptor was isolated from a man aged 18 to 30 in good health. Some clones in this sample may be carry-over from other donors' samples. Sequencing was done on a sample of naive CD8+ T cells from PBMCs. V and J are TRBV7-9 and TRBJ2-5, with a weak D call TRBD1 (6 bases). DNA of the CDR3: TGTGCCAGCAGCGGGACATCGTTTAGAGGGGAGACCCAGTACTTC. Protein: CASSGTSFRGETQYF.